The T cell receptor beta chain under discussion was sequenced for a study of T cell changes during pregnancy in multiple sclerosis. Trimming cost V 3 bases and J 0 bases; bases outside gene matches: 7. CDR1 and CDR2 from the germline V gene are KGHSH and LQKENI. The CDR3 has 17 amino acids. Clones were sequenced by immunoSEQ multiplex PCR, and TCRdb holds only the in-frame ones, with some missing. This sample has 60,000 to 65,000 clones, with around 92% found just once. This chain joins TRBV18 and TRBJ2-3; 9 bases line up with TRBD2. The TCR was taken from a female donor in good health, enrolled as a control in a pregnancy study. The sequences come from peripheral blood, collected in the second trimester of pregnancy. CDR3 sequence: CASSPIAGGPSTDTQYF. Written as DNA, the CDR3 is TGTGCCAGCTCACCGATCGCGGGGGGGCCTAGCACAGATACGCAGTATTTT.